This TCR beta chain was identified in a study of blood T cells in healthy people across ages. The study, taken as a whole, reports: More naive CD4+ cells and higher diversity were found in long-lived than in aged donors. Unsorted PBMCs ruled out conclusive naive versus antigen-experienced comparison.

The second PCR ran roughly 6 to 11 cycles with a sample-barcoded 5' primer and J-beta primers. Every cDNA molecule carried a tag from a template-switch adaptor bearing 12 random nucleotides. TCRdb redid the calling of the 5' RACE reads with MiXCR, one entry per CDR3 protein. Of approximately 810,000 distinct CDR3 sequences in the sample, around 28% were seen once. This clonotype was counted ten times or more. Its antigen is undetermined. This sequence was found in a woman of 80 years or more in good health. The sequencing input was blood.

The CDR3 bases are TGTGCCAGCAGCTCGGATCGACGGAACACTGAAGCTTTCTTT. Its protein is CASSSDRRNTEAFF. The chain recombines TRBV7-2 with TRBJ1-1; D gene unclear. With 4 bases removed from V and 1 base from J, the gap between germline ends came to 10 bases. The CDR3 extends over 14 amino acids. Germline lookup yields CDR1 SGHTA and CDR2 FQGNSA.